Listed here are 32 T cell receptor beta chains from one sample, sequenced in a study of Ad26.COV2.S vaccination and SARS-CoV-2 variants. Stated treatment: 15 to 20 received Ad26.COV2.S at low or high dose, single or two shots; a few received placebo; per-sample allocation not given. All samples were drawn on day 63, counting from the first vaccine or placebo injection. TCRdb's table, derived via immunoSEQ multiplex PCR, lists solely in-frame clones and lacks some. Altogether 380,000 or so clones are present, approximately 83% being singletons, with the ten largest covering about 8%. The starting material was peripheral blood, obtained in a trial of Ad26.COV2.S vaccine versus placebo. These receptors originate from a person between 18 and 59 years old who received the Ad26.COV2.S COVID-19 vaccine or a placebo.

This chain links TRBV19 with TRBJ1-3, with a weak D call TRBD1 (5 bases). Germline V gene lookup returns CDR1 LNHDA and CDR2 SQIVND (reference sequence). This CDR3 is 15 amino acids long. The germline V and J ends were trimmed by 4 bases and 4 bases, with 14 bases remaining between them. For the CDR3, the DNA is TGTGCCAGTAGTACGGGCAGGGCAGGAGGAAACACCATATATTTT. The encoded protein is CASSTGRAGGNTIYF.

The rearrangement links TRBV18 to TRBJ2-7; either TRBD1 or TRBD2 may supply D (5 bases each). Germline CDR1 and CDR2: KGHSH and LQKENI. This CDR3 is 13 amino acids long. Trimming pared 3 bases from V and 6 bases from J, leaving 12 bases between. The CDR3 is CASSPSQGPEQYF. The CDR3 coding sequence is TGTGCCAGCTCACCTTCGCAGGGACCCGAGCAGTACTTC.

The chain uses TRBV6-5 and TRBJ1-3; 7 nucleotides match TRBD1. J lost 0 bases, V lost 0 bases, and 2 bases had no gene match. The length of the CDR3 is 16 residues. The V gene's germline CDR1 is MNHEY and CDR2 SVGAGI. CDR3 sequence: CASSYSTGSSGNTIYF. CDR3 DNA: TGTGCCAGCAGTTACTCGACAGGGAGCTCTGGAAACACCATATATTTT.

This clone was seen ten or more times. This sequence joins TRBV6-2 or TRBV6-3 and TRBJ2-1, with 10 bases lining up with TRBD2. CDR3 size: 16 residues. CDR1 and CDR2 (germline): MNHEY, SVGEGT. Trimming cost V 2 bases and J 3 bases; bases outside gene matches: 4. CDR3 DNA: TGTGCCAGCAGTTACCATTCTAGCGGGGGCTACAATGAGCAGTTCTTC. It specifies CASSYHSSGGYNEQFF.

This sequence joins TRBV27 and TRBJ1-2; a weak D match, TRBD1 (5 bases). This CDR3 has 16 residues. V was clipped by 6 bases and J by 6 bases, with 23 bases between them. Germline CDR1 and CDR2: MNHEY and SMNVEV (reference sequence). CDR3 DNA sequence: TGTGCCAGCAGCCCCATGGTAAGGGGTAGGACGGATGGCTACACCTTC. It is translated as CASSPMVRGRTDGYTF.

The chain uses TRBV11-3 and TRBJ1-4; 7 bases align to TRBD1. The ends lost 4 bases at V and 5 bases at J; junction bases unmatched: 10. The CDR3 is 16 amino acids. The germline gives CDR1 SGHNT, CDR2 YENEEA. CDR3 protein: CASSSNTGTENEKLFF. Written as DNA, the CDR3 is TGTGCCAGCAGCTCAAATACCGGGACAGAGAATGAAAAACTGTTTTTT.

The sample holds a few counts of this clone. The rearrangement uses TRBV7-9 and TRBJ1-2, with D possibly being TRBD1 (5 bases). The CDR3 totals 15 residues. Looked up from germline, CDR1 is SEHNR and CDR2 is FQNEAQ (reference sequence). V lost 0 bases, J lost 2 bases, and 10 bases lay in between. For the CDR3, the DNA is TGTGCCAGCAGCTTAGCCGCGGGGACCAACTATGGCTACACCTTC. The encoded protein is CASSLAAGTNYGYTF.

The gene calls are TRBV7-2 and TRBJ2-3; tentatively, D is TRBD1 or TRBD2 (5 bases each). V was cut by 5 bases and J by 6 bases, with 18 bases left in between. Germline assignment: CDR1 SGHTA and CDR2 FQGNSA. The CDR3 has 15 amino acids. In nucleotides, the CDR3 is TGTGCCAGCAGCCCCTTTCGAGGGGTCGGGGATACGCAGTATTTT. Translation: CASSPFRGVGDTQYF.

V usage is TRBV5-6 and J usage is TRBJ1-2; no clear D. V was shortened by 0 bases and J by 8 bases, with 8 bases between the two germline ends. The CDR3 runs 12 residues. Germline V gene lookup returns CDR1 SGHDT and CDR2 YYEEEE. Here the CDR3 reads CASSLVTDGYTF. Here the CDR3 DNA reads TGTGCCAGCAGCTTGGTAACAGACGGCTACACCTTC.

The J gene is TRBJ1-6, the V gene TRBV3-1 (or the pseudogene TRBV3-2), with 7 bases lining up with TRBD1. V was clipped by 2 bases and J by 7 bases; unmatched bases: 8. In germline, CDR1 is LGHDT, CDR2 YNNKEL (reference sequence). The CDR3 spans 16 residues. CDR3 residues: CASSQLGQMANSPLHF. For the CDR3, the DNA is TGTGCCAGCAGCCAATTGGGACAGATGGCGAATTCACCCCTCCACTTT.

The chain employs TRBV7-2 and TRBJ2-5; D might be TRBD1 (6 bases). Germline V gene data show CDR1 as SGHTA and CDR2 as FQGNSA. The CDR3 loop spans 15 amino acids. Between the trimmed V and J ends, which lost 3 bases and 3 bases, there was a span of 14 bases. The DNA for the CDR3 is TGTGCCAGCAGCTTTGGGCCAGGGGATGAAGAGACCCAGTACTTC. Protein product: CASSFGPGDEETQYF.

CDR3 residues: CASSLWMPRSISPLHF. The CDR3 DNA follows: TGTGCCAGCAGTTTGTGGATGCCACGTTCTATTTCACCCCTCCACTTT. The rearrangement joins TRBV27 to TRBJ1-6; D unresolved. V was shortened by 3 bases and J by 9 bases, with 18 bases between the two germline ends. The CDR3 runs to 16 residues. Germline V gene sequence: CDR1 MNHEY, CDR2 SMNVEV (reference sequence).

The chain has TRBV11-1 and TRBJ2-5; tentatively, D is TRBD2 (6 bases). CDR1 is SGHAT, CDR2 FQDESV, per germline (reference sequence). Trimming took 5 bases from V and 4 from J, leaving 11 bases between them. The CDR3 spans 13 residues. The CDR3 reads CASSQRRGETQYF. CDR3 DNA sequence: TGTGCCAGCAGCCAGCGGAGGGGAGAGACCCAGTACTTC.

CDR3 bases: TGTGCCTGGAGCCGGACGGCGACCTACGAGCAGTACTTC. Its protein product is CAWSRTATYEQYF. The V and J genes are TRBV30 and TRBJ2-7, with D unresolved. V was cut by 3 bases and J by 2 bases, with 11 bases left in between. The germline CDR1 and CDR2 sequences are GTSNPN and SVGIG (reference sequence). This CDR3 has 13 amino acids.

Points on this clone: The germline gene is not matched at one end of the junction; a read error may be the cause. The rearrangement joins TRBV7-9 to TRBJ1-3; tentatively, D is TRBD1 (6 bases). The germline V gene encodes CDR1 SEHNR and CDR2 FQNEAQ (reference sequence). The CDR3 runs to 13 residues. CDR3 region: CASSRQGGSTIYF. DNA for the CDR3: TGTGCCAGCAGCCGTCAAGGGGGAAGCACCATATATTTT.

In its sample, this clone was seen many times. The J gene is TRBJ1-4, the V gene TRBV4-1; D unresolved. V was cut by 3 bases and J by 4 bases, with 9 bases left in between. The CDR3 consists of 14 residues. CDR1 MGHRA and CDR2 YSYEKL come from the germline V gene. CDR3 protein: CASSHRLLNEKLFF. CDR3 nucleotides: TGCGCCAGCAGCCACCGACTGCTTAATGAAAAACTGTTTTTT.

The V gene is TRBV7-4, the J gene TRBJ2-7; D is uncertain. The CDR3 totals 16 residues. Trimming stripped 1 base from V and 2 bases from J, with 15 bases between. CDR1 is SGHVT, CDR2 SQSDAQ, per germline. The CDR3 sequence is CASSLGRASIPYEQYF. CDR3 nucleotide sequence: TGTGCCAGCAGCTTAGGTCGAGCAAGTATTCCCTACGAGCAGTACTTC. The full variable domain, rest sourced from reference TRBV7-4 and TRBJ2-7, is GAGVSQSPRYKVAKRGRDVALRCDSISGHVTLYWYRQTLGQGSEVLTYSQSDAQRDKSGRPSGRFSAERPERSVSTLKIQRTEQGDSAVYLCASSLGRASIPYEQYFGPGTRLTVT.

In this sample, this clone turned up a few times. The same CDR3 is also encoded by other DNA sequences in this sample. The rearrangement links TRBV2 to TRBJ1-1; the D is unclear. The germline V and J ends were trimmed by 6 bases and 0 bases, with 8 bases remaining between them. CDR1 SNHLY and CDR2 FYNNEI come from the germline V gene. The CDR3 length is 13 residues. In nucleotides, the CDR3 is TGTGCCAGCAGGGTCAGCATGAACACTGAAGCTTTCTTT. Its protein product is CASRVSMNTEAFF.

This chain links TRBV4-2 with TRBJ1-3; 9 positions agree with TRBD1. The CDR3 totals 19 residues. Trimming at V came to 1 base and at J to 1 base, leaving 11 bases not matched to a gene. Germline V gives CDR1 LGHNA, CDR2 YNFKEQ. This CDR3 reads CASSQVLVYRGLSGNTIYF. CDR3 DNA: TGTGCCAGCAGCCAAGTCCTCGTTTACAGGGGGCTATCTGGAAACACCATATATTTT.

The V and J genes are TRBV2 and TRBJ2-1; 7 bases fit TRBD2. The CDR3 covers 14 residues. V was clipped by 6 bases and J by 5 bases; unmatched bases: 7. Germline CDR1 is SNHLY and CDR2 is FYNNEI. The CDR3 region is CASRNHGRHNEQFF. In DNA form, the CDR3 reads TGTGCCAGCAGAAATCACGGGAGGCACAATGAGCAGTTCTTC.

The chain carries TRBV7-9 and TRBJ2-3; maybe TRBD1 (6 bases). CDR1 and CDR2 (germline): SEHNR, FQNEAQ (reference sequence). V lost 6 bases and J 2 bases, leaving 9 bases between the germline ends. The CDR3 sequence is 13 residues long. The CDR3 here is CASSWTVTDTQYF. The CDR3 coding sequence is TGTGCCAGCAGTTGGACAGTCACAGATACGCAGTATTTT.

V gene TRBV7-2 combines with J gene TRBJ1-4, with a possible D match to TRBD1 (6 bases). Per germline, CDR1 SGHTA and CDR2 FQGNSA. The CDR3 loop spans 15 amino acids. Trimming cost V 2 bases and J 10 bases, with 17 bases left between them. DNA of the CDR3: TGTGCCAGCAGCTTATCCCCGGGGGCACTTGGAAAACTGTTTTTT. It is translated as CASSLSPGALGKLFF. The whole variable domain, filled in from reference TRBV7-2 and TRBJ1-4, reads GAGVSQSPSNKVTEKGKDVELRCDPISGHTALYWYRQSLGQGLEFLIYFQGNSAPDKSGLPSDRFSAERTGGSVSTLTIQRTQQEDSAVYLCASSLSPGALGKLFFGSGTQLSVL.

CDR3 nucleotide sequence: TGTGCCAGCAGCCAAACAGGGTTAACTGAAGCTTTCTTT. It encodes CASSQTGLTEAFF. This rearrangement joins TRBV3-1 (or the pseudogene TRBV3-2) to TRBJ1-1; TRBD1 is a possible D gene (6 bases). Trimming left V 2 bases short and J 5 bases short, with 9 bases between. CDR1 is LGHDT and CDR2 is YNNKEL in the germline V gene (reference sequence). This CDR3 has 13 residues.

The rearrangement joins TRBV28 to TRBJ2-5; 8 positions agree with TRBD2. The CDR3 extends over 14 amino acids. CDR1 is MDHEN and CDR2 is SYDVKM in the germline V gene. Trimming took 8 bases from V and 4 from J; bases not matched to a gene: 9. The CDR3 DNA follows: TGTGCCAGCGGCAGGGGCCGGGGGGGAGAGACCCAGTACTTC. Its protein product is CASGRGRGGETQYF. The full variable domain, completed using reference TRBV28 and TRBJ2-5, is DVKVTQSSRYLVKRTGEKVFLECVQDMDHENMFWYRQDPGLGLRLIYFSYDVKMKEKGDIPEGYSVSREKKERFSLILESASTNQTSMYLCASGRGRGGETQYFGPGTRLLVL.

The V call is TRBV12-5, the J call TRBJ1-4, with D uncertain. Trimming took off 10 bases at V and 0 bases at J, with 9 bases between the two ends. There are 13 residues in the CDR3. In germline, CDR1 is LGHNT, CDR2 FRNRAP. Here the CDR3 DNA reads TGTGCTACTGCAGGCTCAACTAATGAAAAACTGTTTTTT. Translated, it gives CATAGSTNEKLFF.

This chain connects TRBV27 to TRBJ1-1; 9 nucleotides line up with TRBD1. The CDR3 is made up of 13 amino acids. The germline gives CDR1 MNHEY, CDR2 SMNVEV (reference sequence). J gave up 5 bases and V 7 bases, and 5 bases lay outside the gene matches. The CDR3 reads CASTDRGRTEAFF. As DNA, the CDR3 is TGTGCCAGCACCGACAGGGGGAGAACTGAAGCTTTCTTT.

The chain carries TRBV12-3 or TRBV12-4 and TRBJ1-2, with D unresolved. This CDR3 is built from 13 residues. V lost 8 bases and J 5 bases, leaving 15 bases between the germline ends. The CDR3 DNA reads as TGTGCCAGCGGCCCTACCATGGGGTATGGCTACACCTTC. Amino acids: CASGPTMGYGYTF.

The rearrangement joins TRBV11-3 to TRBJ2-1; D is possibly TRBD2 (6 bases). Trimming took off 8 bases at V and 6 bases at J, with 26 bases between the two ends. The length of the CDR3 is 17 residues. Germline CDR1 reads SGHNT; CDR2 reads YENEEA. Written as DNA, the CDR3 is TGTGCCAGCTCCTGGGGTCGATCTTTAATGACTAGCAATGAGCAGTTCTTC. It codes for CASSWGRSLMTSNEQFF.

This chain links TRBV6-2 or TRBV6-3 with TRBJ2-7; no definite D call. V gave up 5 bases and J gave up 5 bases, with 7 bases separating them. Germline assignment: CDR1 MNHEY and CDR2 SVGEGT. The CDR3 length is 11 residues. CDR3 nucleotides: TGTGCCAGCAGTATATTTAACGAGCAGTACTTC. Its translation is CASSIFNEQYF.

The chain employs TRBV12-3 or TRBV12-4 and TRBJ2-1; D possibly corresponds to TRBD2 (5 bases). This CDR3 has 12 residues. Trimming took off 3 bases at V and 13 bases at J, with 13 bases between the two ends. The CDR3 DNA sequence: TGTGCCAGCAGTTTGCGAGAAGCGGCACAGTTCTTC. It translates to CASSLREAAQFF.

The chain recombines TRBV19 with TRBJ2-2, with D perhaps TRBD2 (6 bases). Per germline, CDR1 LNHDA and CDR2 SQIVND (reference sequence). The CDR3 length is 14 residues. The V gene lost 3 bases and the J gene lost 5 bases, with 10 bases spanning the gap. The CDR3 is CASSMRTTTGELFF. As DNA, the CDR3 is TGTGCCAGTAGTATGAGGACTACTACCGGGGAGCTGTTTTTT.

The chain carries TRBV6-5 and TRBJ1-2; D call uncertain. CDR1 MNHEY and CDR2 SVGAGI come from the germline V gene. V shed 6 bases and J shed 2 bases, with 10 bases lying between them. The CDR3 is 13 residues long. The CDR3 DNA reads TGTGCCAGCAGCTTGAAACAGAACTATGGCTACACCTTC. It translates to CASSLKQNYGYTF.